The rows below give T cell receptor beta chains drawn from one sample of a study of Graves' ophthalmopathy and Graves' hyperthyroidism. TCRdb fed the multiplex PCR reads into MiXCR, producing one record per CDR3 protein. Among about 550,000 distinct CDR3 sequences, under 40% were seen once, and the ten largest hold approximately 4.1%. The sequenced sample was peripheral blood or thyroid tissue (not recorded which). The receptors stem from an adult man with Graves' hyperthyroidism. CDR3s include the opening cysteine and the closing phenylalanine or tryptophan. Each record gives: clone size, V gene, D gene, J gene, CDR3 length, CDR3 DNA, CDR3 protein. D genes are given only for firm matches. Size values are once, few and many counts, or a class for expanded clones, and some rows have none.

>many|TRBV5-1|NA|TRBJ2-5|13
TGCGCCAGCAGCTCCGGGACTCAAGAGACCCAGTACTTC
CASSSGTQETQYF
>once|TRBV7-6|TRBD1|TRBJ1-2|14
TGTGCCAGCAGCCTCTGGACAGGGTTGAGCGGCTACACCTTC
CASSLWTGLSGYTF
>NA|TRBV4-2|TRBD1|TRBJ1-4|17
TGTGCCAGCAGCCAAGATCTAGGGGACAGGGGAAATGAAAAACTGTTTTTT
CASSQDLGDRGNEKLFF
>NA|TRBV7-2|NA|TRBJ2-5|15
TGTGCCAGCAGCTTAAATCGGGGTACTGGGGGAGTTCAGTACTTC
CASSLNRGTGGVQYF
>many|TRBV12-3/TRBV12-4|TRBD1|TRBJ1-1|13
TGTGCCAGCAGTCCTACAGGGGCCCTCGGGGCTTTCTTT
CASSPTGALGAFF
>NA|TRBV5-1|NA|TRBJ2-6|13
TGCGCCAGCAGCTTGGCGGGCGGGAACACTGAAGCTTTC
CASSLAGGNTEAF
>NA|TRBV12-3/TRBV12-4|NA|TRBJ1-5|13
TGTGCCAGCAGTTTAGGGGCACGGCAGCCCCAGCATTTT
CASSLGARQPQHF
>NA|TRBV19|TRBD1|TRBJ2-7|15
TGTGCCAGTAGTATTGAGGGGGCCGGTACCTACGAGCAGTACTTC
CASSIEGAGTYEQYF
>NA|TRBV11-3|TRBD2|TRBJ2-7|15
TGTGCCAGCAGCCGACTAGCGGGGGTCTCCTACGAGCAGTACTTC
CASSRLAGVSYEQYF
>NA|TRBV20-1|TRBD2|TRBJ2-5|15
TGCAGTGGGGCAGGGACTAGCGCTCCACAAGAGACCCAGTACTTC
CSGAGTSAPQETQYF
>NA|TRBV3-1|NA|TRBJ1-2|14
TGTGCCAGCAGCCAAGAGCAGGCCGGCTATGGCTACACCTTC
CASSQEQAGYGYTF
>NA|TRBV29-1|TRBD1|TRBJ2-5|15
TGCAGCCTAACCGGACAGGGGAAATTCCAAGAGACCCAGTACTTC
CSLTGQGKFQETQYF
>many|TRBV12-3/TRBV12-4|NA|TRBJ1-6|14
TGTGCCAGCAGCCCCGGGACGGGGATATCACCCCTCCACTTT
CASSPGTGISPLHF
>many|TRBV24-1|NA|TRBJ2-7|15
TGTGCCACCAGTGATTCCCGTAAAACAGGGCGCGAGCAGTACTTC
CATSDSRKTGREQYF
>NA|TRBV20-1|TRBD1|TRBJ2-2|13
TGCAGTGCTAGGGACAGGAGGCCCGGGGAGCTGTTTTTT
CSARDRRPGELFF
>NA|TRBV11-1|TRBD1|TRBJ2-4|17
TGTGCCAGCAGCTTACGCATTCACAGGGGCTGGGAAAACATTCAGTACTTC
CASSLRIHRGWENIQYF
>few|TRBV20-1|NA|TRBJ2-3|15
TGCAGTGCTAGTGGAGCGGGACAGCGCACAGATACGCAGTATTTT
CSASGAGQRTDTQYF
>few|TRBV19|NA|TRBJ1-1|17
TGTGCCAGTAGTATTGGATTAGCCCGTTCCCCGAACACTGAAGCTTTCTTT
CASSIGLARSPNTEAFF
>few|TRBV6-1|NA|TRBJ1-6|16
TGTGCCAGCAGTTACTCACGGACAACCTATAATTCACCCCTCCACTTT
CASSYSRTTYNSPLHF
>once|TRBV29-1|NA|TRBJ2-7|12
TGCAGCGGTAGCCCGAGGTACAATGAGCAGTACTTC
CSGSPRYNEQYF
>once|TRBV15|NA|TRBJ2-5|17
TGTGCCACCAGCAGCCCCAAAAAGATACGGGGGCGAGAGACCCAGTACTTC
CATSSPKKIRGRETQYF
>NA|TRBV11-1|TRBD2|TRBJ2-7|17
TGTGCCAGCAGTCCGCCCCCTGGGCGGGAGCCATCCTACGAGCAGTACTTC
CASSPPPGREPSYEQYF
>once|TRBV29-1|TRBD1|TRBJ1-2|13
TGCAGCGTTGGCGTACAGGGGGCTGATGGCTACACCTTC
CSVGVQGADGYTF
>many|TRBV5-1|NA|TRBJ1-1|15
TGCGCCAGCAGCTCAGAGGGACGGATGAACACTGAAGCTTTCTTT
CASSSEGRMNTEAFF
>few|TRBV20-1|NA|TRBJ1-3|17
TGCAGTGCTAGAGATGGTGTTCAGGAAAGCTCTGGAAACACCATATATTTT
CSARDGVQESSGNTIYF
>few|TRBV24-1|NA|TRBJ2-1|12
TGTGCCACCCCTATAGGTGGGGATGAGCAGTTCTTC
CATPIGGDEQFF
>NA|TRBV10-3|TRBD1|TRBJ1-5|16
TGTGCCATCAGCGCCGACAGGGTGTGGAGGAATCAGCCCCAGCATTTT
CAISADRVWRNQPQHF
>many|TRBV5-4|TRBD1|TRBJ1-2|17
TGTGCCAGCAGCTTGGCCGCTGGGACAGGGGCACGGGAAGGCTACACCTTC
CASSLAAGTGAREGYTF
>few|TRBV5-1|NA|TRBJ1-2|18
TGCGCCAGCAGCTTGGGGACAGCAAACCTCAACCTGGGGTATGGCTACACCTTC
CASSLGTANLNLGYGYTF
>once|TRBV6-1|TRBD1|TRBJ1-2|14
TGTGCCAGCAGTGAATCCGGGACAGGGGACGGCTACACCTTC
CASSESGTGDGYTF
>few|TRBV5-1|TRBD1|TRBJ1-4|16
TGCGCCAGCAGCACTGACCCGGACAGGGGAGGAGAAAAACTGTTTTTT
CASSTDPDRGGEKLFF
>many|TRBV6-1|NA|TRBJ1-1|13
TGTGCCAGCAGTTGGAGGACACAAACTGAAGCTTTCTTT
CASSWRTQTEAFF
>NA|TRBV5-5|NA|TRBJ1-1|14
TGTGCCAGCGGCTCAGGGTGGGGGAACACTGAAGCTTTCTTT
CASGSGWGNTEAFF
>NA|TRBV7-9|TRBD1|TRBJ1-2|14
TGTGCCAGCAGCTTTTGGGACAGGGACTATGGCTACACCTTC
CASSFWDRDYGYTF
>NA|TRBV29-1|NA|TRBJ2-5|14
TGCAGCGTCGCTGGGTCAGGACCCCGGGAGACCCAGTACTTC
CSVAGSGPRETQYF
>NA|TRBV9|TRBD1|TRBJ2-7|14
TGTGCCAGCAGCGCCGTGACAGGGCCATTCGAGCAGTACTTC
CASSAVTGPFEQYF
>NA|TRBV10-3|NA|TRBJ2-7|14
TGTGCCATCAGTGAATGGCCCGGGGGCTCCGAGCAGTACTTC
CAISEWPGGSEQYF
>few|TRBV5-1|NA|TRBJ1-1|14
TGCGCCAGCAGCTTGTGGCAATTGAACACTGAAGCTTTCTTT
CASSLWQLNTEAFF
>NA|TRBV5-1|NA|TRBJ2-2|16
TGCGCCAGCAGCCCCCCGGGACGCACAGACACCGGGGAGCTGTTTTTT
CASSPPGRTDTGELFF
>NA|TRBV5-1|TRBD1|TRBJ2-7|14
TGCGCCAGCAGCCTGGGACAGATCACCTACGAGCAGTACTTC
CASSLGQITYEQYF
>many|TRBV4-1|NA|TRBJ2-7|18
TGCGCCAGCAGCCAAGATTTTAAAAGACGGGCCTTCTCCTACGAGCAGTACTTC
CASSQDFKRRAFSYEQYF
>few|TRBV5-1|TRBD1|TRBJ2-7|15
TGCGCCAGCAGCCATCTGACAGGGAGCTCCTACGAGCAGTACTTC
CASSHLTGSSYEQYF
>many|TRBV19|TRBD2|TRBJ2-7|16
TGTGCCAGTAGTCTGCGACTAGCGGGGAGCTCCTACGAGCAGTACTTC
CASSLRLAGSSYEQYF
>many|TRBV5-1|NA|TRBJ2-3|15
TGCGCCAGCAGCTTGGACAGCCGGGACCAGGATACGCAGTATTTT
CASSLDSRDQDTQYF
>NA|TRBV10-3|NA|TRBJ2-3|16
TGTGCCATCAGTGAGCCCTGGGGGGAGAGCACAGATACGCAGTATTTT
CAISEPWGESTDTQYF
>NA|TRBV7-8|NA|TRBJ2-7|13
TGTGCCAGCAGCTTGCCGACTAGGGACGAGCAGTACTTC
CASSLPTRDEQYF
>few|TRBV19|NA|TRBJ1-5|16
TGTGCCAGTAGTATATACGGGAGGGGTAGCAATCAGCCCCAGCATTTT
CASSIYGRGSNQPQHF
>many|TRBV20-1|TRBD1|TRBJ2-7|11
TGCAGTGCGACCCAGGGGGATGAGCAGTACTTC
CSATQGDEQYF
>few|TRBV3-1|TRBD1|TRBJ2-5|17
TGTGCCAGCAGCCAGCCGGGACAGGGGATCGGGCACGAGACCCAGTACTTC
CASSQPGQGIGHETQYF
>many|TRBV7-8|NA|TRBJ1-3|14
TGTGCCAGCAGCTTAGAGCCGTCTGGAAACACCATATATTTT
CASSLEPSGNTIYF
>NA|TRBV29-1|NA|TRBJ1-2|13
TGCAGCGTTGAGGCGGGACATGCCGATGGCTACACCTTC
CSVEAGHADGYTF
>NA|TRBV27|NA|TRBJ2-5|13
TGTGCCAGCAGTTCAACCACTGGCGAGACCCAGTACTTC
CASSSTTGETQYF